This T cell receptor beta chain comes out of a study of Ad26.COV2.S vaccination and SARS-CoV-2 variants. Study at large: Recipients of Ad26.COV2.S got it intramuscularly, once or twice 56 days apart.

Note on this clone: A read error may produce the germline difference seen at one junction end.

Measured with immunoSEQ multiplex PCR; TCRdb has only the in-frame clones, and not every one. Of more than 400,000 clones listed, 90% are singletons. As to treatment: roughly 18 received Ad26.COV2.S at low or high dose, single or two shots; roughly five received placebo; per-sample allocation not given. After the first vaccine or placebo injection, samples were drawn on day 63. The specimen comprised peripheral blood, sampled in a trial of Ad26.COV2.S vaccine versus placebo. The TCR comes from a person between 18 and 59 years old who received the Ad26.COV2.S COVID-19 vaccine or a placebo.

This CDR3 is CASSEDGGRGNQPQHF. The CDR3 bases are TGTGCCAGCAGCGAAGATGGGGGCAGGGGCAATCAGCCCCAGCATTTT. The V and J genes are TRBV4-2 and TRBJ1-5, with D maybe TRBD1 (6 bases). The CDR3 sequence is 16 residues long. Germline V gene data show CDR1 as LGHNA and CDR2 as YNFKEQ.